The clone carrying this TCR beta chain was counted a single time. This specimen comes from a study of cytotoxic CD8 clonotypes in ibrutinib-treated CLL. At the level of the study: Partial responders about 25, complete 2; roughly 12 progressed and roughly 14 stayed in remission by median roughly 5.5 years.

Libraries were prepared by immunoSEQ multiplex PCR; TCRdb keeps only in-frame clonotypes and omits some of them. The sample holds about 84,000 clones, around 84% seen once. V shed 6 bases and J shed 1 base, with 6 bases lying between them. Germline V gene sequence: CDR1 LNHDA, CDR2 SQIVND (reference sequence). There are 13 residues in the CDR3. The chain carries TRBV19 and TRBJ2-2, with no clear D. Here the sequenced sample was PBMCs, taken before ibrutinib treatment. The sequence was collected from a human donor with chronic lymphocytic leukemia. CDR3 residues: CASRSLNTGELFF. The CDR3 DNA follows: TGTGCCAGTAGAAGTCTGAACACCGGGGAGCTGTTTTTT.